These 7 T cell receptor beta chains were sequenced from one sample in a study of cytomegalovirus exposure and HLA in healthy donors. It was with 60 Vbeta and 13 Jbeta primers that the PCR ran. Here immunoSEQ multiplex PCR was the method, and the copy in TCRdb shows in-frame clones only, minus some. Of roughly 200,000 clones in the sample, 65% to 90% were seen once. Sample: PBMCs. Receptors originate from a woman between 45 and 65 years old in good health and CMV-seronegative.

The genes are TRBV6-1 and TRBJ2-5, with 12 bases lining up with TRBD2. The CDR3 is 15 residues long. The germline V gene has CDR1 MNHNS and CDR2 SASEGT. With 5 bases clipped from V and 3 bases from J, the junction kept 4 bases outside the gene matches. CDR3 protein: CASSLAGGREETQYF. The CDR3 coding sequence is TGTGCCAGCAGTCTAGCGGGAGGGAGGGAAGAGACCCAGTACTTC.

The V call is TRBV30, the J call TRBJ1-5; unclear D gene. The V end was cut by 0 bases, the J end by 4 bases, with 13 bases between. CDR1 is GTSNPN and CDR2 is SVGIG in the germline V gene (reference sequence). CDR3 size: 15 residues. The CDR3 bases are TGTGCCTGGAGTGTCGAGTCAGGTCTGAATCAGCCCCAGCATTTT. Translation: CAWSVESGLNQPQHF.

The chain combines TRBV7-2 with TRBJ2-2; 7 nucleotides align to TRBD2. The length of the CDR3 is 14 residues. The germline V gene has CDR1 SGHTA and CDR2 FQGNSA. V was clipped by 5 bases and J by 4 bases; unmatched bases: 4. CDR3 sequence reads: CASSRLAATGELFF. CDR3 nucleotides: TGTGCCAGCAGCCGCCTAGCGGCCACCGGGGAGCTGTTTTTT.

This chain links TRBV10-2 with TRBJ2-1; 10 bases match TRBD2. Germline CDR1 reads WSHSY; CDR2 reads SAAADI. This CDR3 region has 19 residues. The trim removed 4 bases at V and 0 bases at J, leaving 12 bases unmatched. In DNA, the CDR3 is TGCGCCAGCAGTGTAGGAGCGGGAGGGCCGATCAGCTCCTACAATGAGCAGTTCTTC. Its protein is CASSVGAGGPISSYNEQFF.

The CDR3 here is CASSEEGVRGETQYF. The CDR3 bases are TGTGCCAGCAGTGAAGAGGGGGTCCGGGGAGAGACCCAGTACTTC. The chain employs TRBV6-1 and TRBJ2-5; possible D gene TRBD1, 6 bases. This CDR3 is built from 15 residues. The germline V and J ends were trimmed by 1 base and 4 bases, with 13 bases remaining between them. Germline assignment: CDR1 MNHNS and CDR2 SASEGT.

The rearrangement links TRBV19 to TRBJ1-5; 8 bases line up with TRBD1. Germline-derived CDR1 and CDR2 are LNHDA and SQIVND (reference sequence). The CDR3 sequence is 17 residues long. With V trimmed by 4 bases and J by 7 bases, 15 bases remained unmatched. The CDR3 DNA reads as TGTGCCAGTAGTAGGGGGGGTGGGACAGGTCTTTACCAGCCCCAGCATTTT. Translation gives CASSRGGGTGLYQPQHF. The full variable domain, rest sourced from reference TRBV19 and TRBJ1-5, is DGGITQSPKYLFRKEGQNVTLSCEQNLNHDAMYWYRQDPGQGLRLIYYSQIVNDFQKGDIAEGYSVSREKKESFPLTVTSAQKNPTAFYLCASSRGGGTGLYQPQHFGDGTRLSIL.

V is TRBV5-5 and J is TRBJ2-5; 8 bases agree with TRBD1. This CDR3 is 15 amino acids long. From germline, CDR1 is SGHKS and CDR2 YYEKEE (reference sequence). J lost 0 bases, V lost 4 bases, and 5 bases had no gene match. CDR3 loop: CASSTDREDQETQYF. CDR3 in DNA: TGTGCCAGCAGCACGGACAGGGAGGACCAAGAGACCCAGTACTTC.